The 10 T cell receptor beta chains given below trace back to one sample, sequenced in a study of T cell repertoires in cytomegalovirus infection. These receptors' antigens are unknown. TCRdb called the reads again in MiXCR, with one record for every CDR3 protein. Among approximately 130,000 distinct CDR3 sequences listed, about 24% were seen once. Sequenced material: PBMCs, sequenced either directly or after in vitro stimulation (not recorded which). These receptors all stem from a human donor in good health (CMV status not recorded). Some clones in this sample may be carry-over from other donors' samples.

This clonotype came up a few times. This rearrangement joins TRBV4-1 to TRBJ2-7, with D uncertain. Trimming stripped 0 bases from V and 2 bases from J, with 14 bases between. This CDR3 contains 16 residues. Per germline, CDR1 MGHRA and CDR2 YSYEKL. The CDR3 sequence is CASSQDFGSPTYEQYF. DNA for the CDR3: TGCGCCAGCAGCCAAGATTTCGGGTCCCCCACCTACGAGCAGTACTTC.

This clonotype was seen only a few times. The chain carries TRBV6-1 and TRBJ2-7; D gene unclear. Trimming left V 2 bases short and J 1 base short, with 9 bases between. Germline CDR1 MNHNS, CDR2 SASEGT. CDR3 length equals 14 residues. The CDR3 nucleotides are TGTGCCAGCAGTGAATTTCCTTCGTCCTACGAGCAGTACGTC. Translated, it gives CASSEFPSSYEQYV.

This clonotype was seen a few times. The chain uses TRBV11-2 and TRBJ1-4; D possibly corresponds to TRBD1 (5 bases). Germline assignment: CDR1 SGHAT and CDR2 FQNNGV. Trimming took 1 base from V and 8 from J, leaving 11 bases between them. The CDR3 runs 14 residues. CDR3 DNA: TGTGCCAGCAGCTTAGTCGGGGGACGGGAAAAACTGTTTTTT. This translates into CASSLVGGREKLFF.

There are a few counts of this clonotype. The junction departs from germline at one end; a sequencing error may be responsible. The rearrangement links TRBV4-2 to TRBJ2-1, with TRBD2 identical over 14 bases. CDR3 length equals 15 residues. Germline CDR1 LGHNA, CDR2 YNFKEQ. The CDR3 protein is CASSQENNPGLAGAF. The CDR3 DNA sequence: TGTGCCAGCAGCCAAGAAAATAATCCGGGACTAGCGGGAGCCTTC.

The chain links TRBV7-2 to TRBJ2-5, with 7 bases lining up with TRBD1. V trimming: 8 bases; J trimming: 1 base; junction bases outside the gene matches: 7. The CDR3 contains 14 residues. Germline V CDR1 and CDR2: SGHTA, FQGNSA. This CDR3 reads CASGKTGIQETQYF. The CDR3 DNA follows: TGTGCCAGCGGCAAGACAGGGATCCAAGAGACCCAGTACTTC.

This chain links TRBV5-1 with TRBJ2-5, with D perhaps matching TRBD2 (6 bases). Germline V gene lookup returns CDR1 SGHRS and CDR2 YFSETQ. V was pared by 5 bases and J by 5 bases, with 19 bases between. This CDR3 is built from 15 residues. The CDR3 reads CASSSGTQRAETQYF. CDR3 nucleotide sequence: TGCGCCAGCAGTTCCGGGACTCAAAGGGCGGAGACCCAGTACTTC.

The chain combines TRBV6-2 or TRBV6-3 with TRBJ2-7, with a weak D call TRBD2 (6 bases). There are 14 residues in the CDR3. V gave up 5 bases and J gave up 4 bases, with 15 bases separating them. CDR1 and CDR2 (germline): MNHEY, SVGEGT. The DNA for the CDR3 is TGTGCCAGCAGTAACCCGGGACTCCCATACGAGCAGTACGTC. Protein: CASSNPGLPYEQYV.

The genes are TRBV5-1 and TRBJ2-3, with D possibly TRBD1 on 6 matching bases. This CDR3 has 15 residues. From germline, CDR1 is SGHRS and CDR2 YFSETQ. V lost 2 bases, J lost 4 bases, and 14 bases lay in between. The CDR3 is CASSLDGQNPDTQYF. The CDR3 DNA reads TGCGCCAGCAGCTTAGACGGACAGAACCCAGATACGCAGTATTTT.

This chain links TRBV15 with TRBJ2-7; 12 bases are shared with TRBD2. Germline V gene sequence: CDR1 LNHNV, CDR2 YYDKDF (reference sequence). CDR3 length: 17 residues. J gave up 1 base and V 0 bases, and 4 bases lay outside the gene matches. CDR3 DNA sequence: TGTGCCACCAGCAGAGACAAACTAGCGGGAGGTTCCTACGAGCAGTACTTC. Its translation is CATSRDKLAGGSYEQYF.

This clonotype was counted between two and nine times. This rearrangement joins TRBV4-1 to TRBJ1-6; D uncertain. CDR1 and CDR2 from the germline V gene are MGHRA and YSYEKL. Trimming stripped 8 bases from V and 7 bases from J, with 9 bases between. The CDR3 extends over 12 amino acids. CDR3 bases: TGCGCCAGCCGATCTTTCAATTCACCCCTCCACTTT. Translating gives CASRSFNSPLHF.